One and the same sample provided the 20 T cell receptor beta chains below, sequenced in a study of blood T cells in healthy people across ages. A second roughly 7 to 11 cycle PCR used barcoded and J-beta primers. One entry per CDR3 protein, called by TCRdb with MiXCR from the 5' RACE reads. The sample includes 380,000 or so distinct CDR3 sequences, 52% of them seen just once. Sequencing was carried out using blood. All receptors derive from a man in his 60s in good health.

The gene calls are TRBV6-4 and TRBJ2-3; D is unclear. This CDR3 is 13 amino acids long. With 0 bases removed from V and 5 bases from J, the gap between germline ends came to 6 bases. Germline V gene lookup returns CDR1 MRHNA and CDR2 SNTAGT. The CDR3 sequence: CASSDSRGDTQYF. CDR3 in DNA: TGTGCCAGCAGTGACTCCCGAGGAGATACGCAGTATTTT.

This rearrangement joins TRBV20-1 to TRBJ1-6; D gene ambiguous. This CDR3 is 12 amino acids long. The germline CDR1 and CDR2 sequences are DFQATT and SNEGSKA (reference sequence). V was trimmed by 3 bases and J by 6 bases, leaving 6 bases between them. Here the CDR3 reads CSARGSNSPLHF. CDR3 in DNA: TGCAGTGCTAGGGGCAGTAATTCACCCCTCCACTTT.

At least ten counts were recorded for this clonotype. This chain uses TRBV7-9 with TRBJ2-7; a possible D gene is TRBD2 (5 bases). Germline loops: CDR1 SEHNR, CDR2 FQNEAQ (reference sequence). Trimming removed 5 bases at V and 4 bases at J, with 12 bases between. CDR3 length: 13 residues. The CDR3 here is CASSQRLIYEQYF. CDR3 bases: TGTGCCAGCAGCCAGCGACTAATTTACGAGCAGTACTTC.

This rearrangement joins TRBV6-5 to TRBJ2-6, with 7 bases matching TRBD1. Germline V gives CDR1 MNHEY, CDR2 SVGAGI. The CDR3 consists of 15 residues. With V trimmed by 7 bases and J by 3 bases, 6 bases remained unmatched. CDR3 nucleotides: TGTGCCAGCACCAAACAGGGGAATGGGGCCAACGTCCTGACTTTC. Protein product: CASTKQGNGANVLTF.

The V call is TRBV5-1, the J call TRBJ2-3; 9 bases align to TRBD2. The J segment lost 6 bases and the V segment lost 7 bases, leaving 3 bases of the junction unmatched. Germline-derived CDR1 and CDR2 are SGHRS and YFSETQ. CDR3 size: 12 residues. CDR3 residues: CASRREGDTQYF. CDR3 nucleotide sequence: TGCGCCAGCCGGCGGGAGGGGGATACGCAGTATTTT. Full variable domain (rest looked up from reference TRBV5-1 and TRBJ2-3): KAGVTQTPRYLIKTRGQQVTLSCSPISGHRSVSWYQQTPGQGLQFLFEYFSETQRNKGNFPGRFSGRQFSNSRSEMNVSTLELGDSALYLCASRREGDTQYFGPGTRLTVL.

The chain has TRBV25-1 and TRBJ1-6, with TRBD1 as a possible D gene (6 bases). V was clipped by 5 bases and J by 4 bases, with 12 bases between them. CDR1 and CDR2 from the germline V gene are MGHDK and SYGVNS. This CDR3 has 15 amino acids. The CDR3 here is CASSSGTQYNSPLHF. The CDR3 DNA follows: TGTGCCAGCAGTTCCGGGACACAATATAATTCACCCCTCCACTTT. Based on the CDR3 plus reference TRBV25-1 and TRBJ1-6, the full variable domain is EADIYQTPRYLVIGTGKKITLECSQTMGHDKMYWYQQDPGMELHLIHYSYGVNSTEKGDLSSESTVSRIRTEHFPLTLESARPSHTSQYLCASSSGTQYNSPLHFGNGTRLTVT.

The chain joins TRBV15 to TRBJ2-7; possibly TRBD1 or TRBD2 for D (5 bases each). Looked up from germline, CDR1 is LNHNV and CDR2 is YYDKDF (reference sequence). The CDR3 consists of 15 residues. The V end lost 1 base, the J end lost 0 bases, and 10 bases lay between the germline ends. CDR3 protein: CATSRGGPSSYEQYF. The CDR3 DNA is TGTGCCACCAGCAGAGGGGGACCTAGCTCCTACGAGCAGTACTTC.

The rearrangement links TRBV29-1 to TRBJ2-5, with D uncertain. The DNA end is a closer match to TRBJ2-7, so the J assignment may be wrong. From germline, CDR1 is SQVTM and CDR2 ANQGSEA. This CDR3 is built from 12 residues. CDR3 bases: TGCAGCGTTGGTGGTTCGAGGTACGAGCAGTACTTC. Protein sequence: CSVGGSRYEQYF.

This clonotype has at least ten counts. The chain employs TRBV28 and TRBJ2-5; 11 nucleotides align to TRBD2. The CDR3 has 16 residues. Looked up from germline, CDR1 is MDHEN and CDR2 is SYDVKM. Unmatched junction bases numbered 11, after V lost 6 bases and J lost 5 bases. This CDR3 reads CASSPGVAGGPETQYF. In DNA, the CDR3 is TGTGCCAGCAGCCCAGGCGTAGCGGGAGGGCCTGAGACCCAGTACTTC.

The rearrangement joins TRBV9 to TRBJ1-2; D ambiguous. The CDR3 consists of 12 residues. Germline V gives CDR1 SGDLS, CDR2 YYNGEE. V lost 7 bases and J lost 6, with 13 bases in between. CDR3 sequence: CASHGEGNGYTF. In DNA, the CDR3 is TGTGCCAGCCACGGGGAGGGCAATGGCTACACCTTC. The full variable domain, with the rest looked up from reference TRBV9 and TRBJ1-2, is DSGVTQTPKHLITATGQRVTLRCSPRSGDLSVYWYQQSLDQGLQFLIQYYNGEERAKGNILERFSAQQFPDLHSELNLSSLELGDSALYFCASHGEGNGYTFGSGTRLTVV.

The rearrangement links TRBV10-3 to TRBJ2-7, with D tentatively TRBD1 or TRBD2 (5 bases each). Germline lookup yields CDR1 ENHRY and CDR2 SYGVKD. V dropped 6 bases and J dropped 1 base, with 10 bases sitting between them. The CDR3 is 13 residues long. The CDR3 is CAISRDVSYEQYF. The CDR3 nucleotides read TGTGCCATCAGCAGGGACGTATCCTACGAGCAGTACTTC.

This chain links TRBV6-2 or TRBV6-3 with TRBJ2-7; a weak D match, TRBD1 (6 bases). CDR1 and CDR2 (germline): MNHEY, SVGEGT. Trimming pared 10 bases from V and 0 bases from J, leaving 22 bases between. The CDR3 is 16 residues long. The CDR3 sequence: CANSPTGHLISYEQYF. In nucleotides, the CDR3 is TGTGCCAACTCTCCAACGGGACATCTTATCTCCTACGAGCAGTACTTC.

The chain links TRBV7-9 to TRBJ1-2; D unclear. Germline loops: CDR1 SEHNR, CDR2 FQNEAQ (reference sequence). This CDR3 spans 13 amino acids. With 5 bases removed from V and 4 bases from J, the gap between germline ends came to 11 bases. Here the CDR3 reads CASSDEGPYGYTF. The CDR3 nucleotides are TGTGCCAGCAGCGACGAAGGACCCTATGGCTACACCTTC.

This clonotype occurred a few times. The chain employs TRBV6-5 and TRBJ1-5; D is unresolved. The germline V gene encodes CDR1 MNHEY and CDR2 SVGAGI. Trimming took 4 bases from V and 2 from J, leaving 21 bases between them. The CDR3 loop spans 18 amino acids. This CDR3 is CASSFPKREPVRNQPQHF. The CDR3 nucleotides are TGTGCCAGCAGTTTCCCCAAGAGGGAGCCGGTGCGCAATCAGCCCCAGCATTTT.

The chain carries TRBV12-3 or TRBV12-4 and TRBJ2-5; D is undetermined. CDR3 size: 15 residues. The V end was cut by 2 bases, the J end by 3 bases, with 13 bases between. DNA of the CDR3: TGTGCCAGCAGTTTATATTGGAGTAAGAAAGAGACCCAGTACTTC. Translation: CASSLYWSKKETQYF.

The V and J genes are TRBV2 and TRBJ2-7; D not certain. Germline-derived CDR1 and CDR2 are SNHLY and FYNNEI. The CDR3 totals 12 residues. The V gene lost 7 bases and the J gene lost 0 bases, with 7 bases spanning the gap. DNA for the CDR3: TGTGCCAGCATGGGTGACTCCTACGAGCAGTACTTC. This gives the protein CASMGDSYEQYF.

This chain uses TRBV12-3 or TRBV12-4 with TRBJ2-7; 15 bases agree with TRBD2. This CDR3 is 14 amino acids long. J gave up 5 bases and V 6 bases, and 2 bases lay outside the gene matches. This chain's CDR3 is CASSGLAGGNEQYF. CDR3 nucleotides: TGTGCCAGCAGCGGACTAGCGGGGGGGAACGAGCAGTACTTC.

This clonotype was observed many times. The V gene is TRBV4-3, the J gene TRBJ1-1, with D perhaps TRBD1 (6 bases). Trimming took 0 bases from V and 10 from J, leaving 15 bases between them. This CDR3 contains 14 residues. The germline V gene encodes CDR1 LGHNA and CDR2 YSLEER. The CDR3 DNA is TGCGCCAGCAGCCAAGATATCAGGGGCCGAGGAGCTTTCTTT. This translates into CASSQDIRGRGAFF.

This clonotype was seen more than once but under ten times. This chain uses TRBV7-9 with TRBJ1-2; 7 nucleotides align to TRBD1. CDR3 size: 15 residues. Looked up from germline, CDR1 is SEHNR and CDR2 is FQNEAQ (reference sequence). The ends lost 5 bases at V and 4 bases at J; junction bases unmatched: 10. In DNA form, the CDR3 reads TGTGCCAGCAGCCAACGACAGGGACGGTCCTATGGCTACACCTTC. Its translation is CASSQRQGRSYGYTF. Based on the CDR3 plus reference TRBV7-9 and TRBJ1-2, the full variable domain is DTGVSQNPRHKITKRGQNVTFRCDPISEHNRLYWYRQTLGQGPEFLTYFQNEAQLEKSRLLSDRFSAERPKGSFSTLEIQRTEQGDSAMYLCASSQRQGRSYGYTFGSGTRLTVV.

The J gene is TRBJ2-5, the V gene TRBV9, with D maybe TRBD1 (7 bases). V lost 0 bases and J lost 11, with 11 bases in between. This CDR3 region has 12 residues. CDR1 SGDLS and CDR2 YYNGEE come from the germline V gene. The CDR3 sequence: CASSVGPGGQYF. CDR3 in DNA: TGTGCCAGCAGCGTAGGGCCAGGGGGGCAGTACTTC.